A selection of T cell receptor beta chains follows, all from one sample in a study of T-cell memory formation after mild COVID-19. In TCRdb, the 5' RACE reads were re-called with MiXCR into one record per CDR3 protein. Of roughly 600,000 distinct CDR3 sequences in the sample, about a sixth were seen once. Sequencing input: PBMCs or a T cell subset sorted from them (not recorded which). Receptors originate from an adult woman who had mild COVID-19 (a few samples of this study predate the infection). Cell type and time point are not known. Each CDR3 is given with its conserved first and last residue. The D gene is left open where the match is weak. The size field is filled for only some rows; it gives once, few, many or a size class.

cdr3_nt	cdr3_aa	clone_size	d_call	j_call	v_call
TGTGCCACCAGTGTTGGACAAACCCAAGAGACCCAGTACTTC	CATSVGQTQETQYF	NA	NA	TRBJ2-5	TRBV24-1
TGTGCCAGCAGCTTTACAGGGGCGCGGGGTTATGAGCAGTTCTTC	CASSFTGARGYEQFF	NA	NA	TRBJ2-1	TRBV27
TGTGCCAGCAGCCATTCAACAGGGCCGCAGAACAACAAAAACTATGGCTACACCTTC	CASSHSTGPQNNKNYGYTF	few	NA	TRBJ1-2	TRBV3-1
TGCGCCAGCAGCTTTGGGGCCGGGACAGGGAACACCGGGGAGCTGTTTTTT	CASSFGAGTGNTGELFF	NA	TRBD1	TRBJ2-2	TRBV5-1
TGCGCCAGCAGCCACGGCGGCTACACCTTC	CASSHGGYTF	few	NA	TRBJ1-2	TRBV4-1
TGCAGTGCTAGAGATGCCTCGGGGCTAGCGGGGGGAAACCAAGAGACCCAGTACTTC	CSARDASGLAGGNQETQYF	many	TRBD2	TRBJ2-5	TRBV20-1
TGCGCCAGCAGCTTGGTGGCTGCGACCTACGAGCAGTACTTC	CASSLVAATYEQYF	NA	NA	TRBJ2-7	TRBV5-1
TGTGCCAGCAGTTACAAGGGGTTGGGCACAGATACGCAGTATTTT	CASSYKGLGTDTQYF	NA	NA	TRBJ2-3	TRBV6-5
TGTGCCAGCAGTTTGTACAGGGAGGAATACGAGCAGTACTTC	CASSLYREEYEQYF	few	NA	TRBJ2-7	TRBV12-3/TRBV12-4
TGCGCCAGCAGCCGAGGACAGGGGAATGGCTACACCTTC	CASSRGQGNGYTF	many	TRBD1	TRBJ1-2	TRBV5-1
TGTGCCACCAGTGGGAAGACAGGGATCTCCTACGAGCAGTACTTC	CATSGKTGISYEQYF	NA	TRBD1	TRBJ2-7	TRBV24-1
TGTGCCAGCAGTCTTACTAGGACGCAGGTTAATGAGCAGTTCTTC	CASSLTRTQVNEQFF	few	NA	TRBJ2-1	TRBV2
TGCAGTGCTAGAGCACTGGGGGTGTGGGACGAGCAGTACTTC	CSARALGVWDEQYF	NA	NA	TRBJ2-7	TRBV20-1
TGTGCCAGCAGTGAAGCGGCACATTATAGCAATCAGCCCCAGCATTTT	CASSEAAHYSNQPQHF	NA	NA	TRBJ1-5	TRBV6-1
TGTGCCACCAGCAGCCAACTAGAAGTAAACACAGATACGCAGTATTTT	CATSSQLEVNTDTQYF	few	NA	TRBJ2-3	TRBV15
TGCAGCGTCCGCGGACTAGCGGGGAACACAGATACGCAGTATTTT	CSVRGLAGNTDTQYF	few	TRBD2	TRBJ2-3	TRBV29-1
TGCAGCGGAGACTCCGGGACAGTATCTGCCAATGAGCAGTTCTTC	CSGDSGTVSANEQFF	few	TRBD1	TRBJ2-1	TRBV29-1
TGTGCCAGCTCACGGTATACCACCTCGGGGCCCTACAATGAGCAGTTCTTC	CASSRYTTSGPYNEQFF	NA	NA	TRBJ2-1	TRBV18
TGTGCCAGCAGGGCGGGCCTCGGATGGGAAAACATTCAGTACTTC	CASRAGLGWENIQYF	NA	NA	TRBJ2-4	TRBV27
TGTGCCAGCAGACCTTCAGGGAGAGGCGACACTGAAGCTTTCTTT	CASRPSGRGDTEAFF	few	NA	TRBJ1-1	TRBV7-9
TGTGCCATCAGTGCGGGACAGAGGTACGAGCAGTACTTC	CAISAGQRYEQYF	few	TRBD1	TRBJ2-7	TRBV10-3
TGCGCAAGCAGGGCACGAGGCTTGAACACTGAAGCTTTCTTT	CASRARGLNTEAFF	NA	NA	TRBJ1-1	TRBV4-1
TGTGCCAGCAGCCAAGAGGGGGCTCGGCTCTCTGGAAACACCATATATTTT	CASSQEGARLSGNTIYF	NA	NA	TRBJ1-3	TRBV3-1
TGTGCCAGCAGTTCCCGGGACGCCTCCTACAATGAGCAGTTCTTC	CASSSRDASYNEQFF	NA	NA	TRBJ2-1	TRBV12-3/TRBV12-4
TGTGCCAGCTCCTCGACCCATCGAGAAAACTATGGCTACACCTTC	CASSSTHRENYGYTF	NA	NA	TRBJ1-2	TRBV18
TGTGCCAGCAGATATGACAGGGGAAAGGACAATGAGCAGTTCTTC	CASRYDRGKDNEQFF	few	TRBD1	TRBJ2-1	TRBV2
TGTGCCAGCAGCTTAAAGGGGGACAGGGGAATTAGGGAGCAGTTCTTC	CASSLKGDRGIREQFF	NA	TRBD1	TRBJ2-1	TRBV7-9
TGCAGTGCTAGAGCTCTCCCGAGCTCCTATAATTCACCCCTCCACTTT	CSARALPSSYNSPLHF	NA	NA	TRBJ1-6	TRBV20-1
TGCAGCGTTGAACAGGGGGCGACCTACGAGCAGTACTTC	CSVEQGATYEQYF	few	TRBD1	TRBJ2-7	TRBV29-1
TGCGCCAGCAGCTTTTTAGCGGGGGCCCGCACAGATACGCAGTATTTT	CASSFLAGARTDTQYF	NA	TRBD2	TRBJ2-3	TRBV5-1
TGCGCCAGCAGCCAAGAGATCAAACACCGGGATGAAAAACTGTTTTTT	CASSQEIKHRDEKLFF	few	NA	TRBJ1-4	TRBV4-1
TGCGCCAGCCGAGGGCTAGCGGGGATCGGTGAGCAGTTCTTC	CASRGLAGIGEQFF	few	TRBD2	TRBJ2-1	TRBV5-1
TGTGCCAGCACCACAGCGGGCTCTGAAGCTTTCTTT	CASTTAGSEAFF	few	NA	TRBJ1-1	TRBV7-9
TGTGCCAGCAGTGAATCGGGACAATATCTCTATGGCTACACCTTC	CASSESGQYLYGYTF	NA	NA	TRBJ1-2	TRBV6-1
TGTGCCAGCAGTAGACGACCGGATCCCTCATACGAGCAGTACTTC	CASSRRPDPSYEQYF	few	NA	TRBJ2-7	TRBV27
TGTGCCAGCAGCTTAGGTACTAGCGGTACCTACGAGCAGTACTTC	CASSLGTSGTYEQYF	many	TRBD2	TRBJ2-7	TRBV7-2
TGTGCCAGCAGCCTCGATAGACGCACAGATACGCAGTATTTT	CASSLDRRTDTQYF	few	NA	TRBJ2-3	TRBV4-2
TGTGCCAGCAGCCCACTGTGGGAGGGGCGGGATGAGCAGTTCTTC	CASSPLWEGRDEQFF	NA	TRBD2	TRBJ2-1	TRBV3-1
TGCAGCGCAGTTGGGACAGGGAGTAACATTCAGTACTTC	CSAVGTGSNIQYF	few	TRBD1	TRBJ2-4	TRBV29-1
TGTGCCAGCAGTTTAAGCAGGGTTAGCTACAATGAGCAGTTCTTC	CASSLSRVSYNEQFF	NA	NA	TRBJ2-1	TRBV12-3/TRBV12-4
TGCAGTGCTAGGTATGGTTCGGGCGGTAACACTGAAGCTTTCTTT	CSARYGSGGNTEAFF	few	NA	TRBJ1-1	TRBV20-1
TGTGCCAGCAGACCGACTAGCCTAAGCTCCTACAATGAGCAGTTCTTC	CASRPTSLSSYNEQFF	NA	TRBD2	TRBJ2-1	TRBV3-1
TGTGCCAGCAGCTCGGGACTAGCGGGAGTGGTGCAGTACTTC	CASSSGLAGVVQYF	few	TRBD2	TRBJ2-7	TRBV7-2
TGCGCCAGCAGCTCCGAAAACAGGGGATTAAGCACAGATACGCAGTATTTT	CASSSENRGLSTDTQYF	NA	TRBD1	TRBJ2-3	TRBV5-1
TGCGCCAGCAGCTTGGGGCAGACAGACTTTTACTCTGGGGCCAACGTCCTGACTTTC	CASSLGQTDFYSGANVLTF	NA	NA	TRBJ2-6	TRBV5-1
TGCGCCAGCAGCTCCGAGAGGGGGCTCGAGCAGTACTTC	CASSSERGLEQYF	NA	TRBD1	TRBJ2-7	TRBV5-1
TGCGCCAGCAGCCAAGATACAGGGAGGGGAACAGATACGCAGTATTTT	CASSQDTGRGTDTQYF	few	NA	TRBJ2-3	TRBV4-3
TGTGCCAGCAGCCAATCATGGATGGAGACGGAGCAGTACTTC	CASSQSWMETEQYF	few	NA	TRBJ2-7	TRBV3-1
TGCAGCGTTGAGCCGGGACAGAAGAACACTGAAGCTTTCTTT	CSVEPGQKNTEAFF	NA	TRBD1	TRBJ1-1	TRBV29-1
TGTGCCACCAGCCGACGGACCGGACTAGTCCAAGAGACCCAGTACTTC	CATSRRTGLVQETQYF	NA	TRBD2	TRBJ2-5	TRBV15
TGTGCCACCAGTGATTTTACAGGAAACACCGGGGAGCTGTTTTTT	CATSDFTGNTGELFF	few	NA	TRBJ2-2	TRBV24-1
TGCGCCAGCAGCCCTTCGGCTATAGCGGGGGGGAGCACAGATACGCAGTATTTT	CASSPSAIAGGSTDTQYF	few	TRBD2	TRBJ2-3	TRBV4-1